This TCR beta chain appears in the sequencing data of a study of T cell responses to AZD1222 COVID-19 vaccine. About the study: Whether given at about 4 or about 12 weeks, second doses were pooled. Broader study findings: Spike as a whole was targeted by vaccine-associated CD4 TCRs, dominant at 160-218 and 743-854. Receipt of two AZD1222 doses was followed by a rise in Spike-specific TCR breadth and depth.

For this clone: Its matching antigen is unknown.

Germline assignment: CDR1 MDHEN and CDR2 SYDVKM. The CDR3 runs to 14 residues. J lost 7 bases, V lost 5 bases, and 6 bases had no gene match. Data came from immunoSEQ multiplex PCR; TCRdb stores just in-frame clones and leaves some out. The repertoire includes more than 100,000 clones, roughly 90% of them detected once, and approximately 1.5% sits in the top ten. The sample was peripheral blood, taken on day 0 of AZD1222 vaccination. The sequence came from an adult in good health. The chain carries TRBV28 and TRBJ1-5, with 9 bases lining up with TRBD1. CDR3 sequence reads: CASSLGQGRQPQHF. CDR3 sequence (DNA): TGTGCCAGCAGTCTCGGACAGGGGAGGCAGCCCCAGCATTTT.